These 9 T cell receptor beta chains were all obtained from the same sample, sequenced in a study of cytomegalovirus exposure and HLA in healthy donors. 60 Vbeta and 13 Jbeta primers were used in PCR. Clones were sequenced by immunoSEQ multiplex PCR, and TCRdb holds only the in-frame ones, with some missing. This sample has 90,000 to 150,000 clones, with 65% to 90% found just once. Sequenced: PBMCs. These TCRs come from a woman aged 40 to 49 in good health and CMV-seronegative.

This chain connects TRBV5-1 to TRBJ1-1; a possible D gene is TRBD1 (5 bases). The CDR3 totals 16 residues. Germline CDR1 reads SGHRS; CDR2 reads YFSETQ. With 4 bases removed from V and 0 bases from J, the gap between germline ends came to 16 bases. CDR3 protein: CASSPAPGIMNTEAFF. As DNA, the CDR3 is TGCGCCAGCAGCCCGGCCCCAGGGATCATGAACACTGAAGCTTTCTTT. Looking up the rest from reference TRBV5-1 and TRBJ1-1 gives the full variable domain: KAGVTQTPRYLIKTRGQQVTLSCSPISGHRSVSWYQQTPGQGLQFLFEYFSETQRNKGNFPGRFSGRQFSNSRSEMNVSTLELGDSALYLCASSPAPGIMNTEAFFGQGTRLTVV.

J is TRBJ2-1 and V is TRBV19, with 10 bases matching TRBD2. CDR3 length: 11 amino acids. Germline loops: CDR1 LNHDA, CDR2 SQIVND (reference sequence). V lost 4 bases, J lost 14 bases, and 2 bases stayed unmatched. CDR3 loop: CASSTSGSEFF. The CDR3 DNA reads TGTGCCAGTAGTACTAGCGGGAGCGAGTTCTTC. Drawing the rest from reference TRBV19 and TRBJ2-1, the complete variable domain is DGGITQSPKYLFRKEGQNVTLSCEQNLNHDAMYWYRQDPGQGLRLIYYSQIVNDFQKGDIAEGYSVSREKKESFPLTVTSAQKNPTAFYLCASSTSGSEFFGPGTRLTVL.

The chain combines TRBV15 with TRBJ2-5; 16 bases are a match to TRBD2. The better agreement between TRBJ2-7 and the DNA end casts doubt on the J call. In germline, CDR1 is LNHNV, CDR2 YYDKDF (reference sequence). This CDR3 is 17 amino acids long. The CDR3 reads CATSRGLAGGKSYEQYF. The CDR3 DNA sequence: TGTGCCACCAGCCGGGGACTAGCGGGAGGGAAATCCTACGAGCAGTACTTC.

The rearrangement links TRBV19 to TRBJ1-4, with 8 positions matching TRBD1. The ends lost 3 bases at V and 8 bases at J; junction bases unmatched: 5. The CDR3 extends over 14 amino acids. Germline assignment: CDR1 LNHDA and CDR2 SQIVND (reference sequence). For the CDR3, the DNA is TGTGCCAGTAGTATTGAGTCAGGGGGCGAAAAACTGTTTTTT. Amino acids: CASSIESGGEKLFF.

The table lists this clone with a few counts. DNA for the CDR3: TGTGCCAGCACCCAGGGGTCTGAAGCTTTCTTT. This sequence encodes CASTQGSEAFF. The chain combines TRBV6-5 with TRBJ1-1; possible D gene TRBD1, 6 bases. V gave up 7 bases and J gave up 6 bases, with 9 bases separating them. The CDR3 consists of 11 residues. Germline CDR1 and CDR2: MNHEY and SVGAGI.

This clone was seen a single time. The chain couples TRBV6-6 to TRBJ2-5; 7 bases are a match to TRBD1. The DNA matches TRBJ2-7 better at its end, which makes the J call doubtful. From germline, CDR1 is MNHNY and CDR2 SVGAGI (reference sequence). The CDR3 sequence is 15 residues long. CDR3 in DNA: TGTGCCAGCAGCAAGGCCGGGGACAGAACCTACGAGCAGTACTTC. It is translated as CASSKAGDRTYEQYF.

The V and J genes are TRBV25-1 and TRBJ2-7; D is unresolved. This CDR3 comprises 12 residues. V lost 8 bases and J lost 2, with 10 bases in between. The germline gives CDR1 MGHDK, CDR2 SYGVNS. As DNA, the CDR3 is TGTGCCAGCGGGCGATCCCCCTACGAGCAGTACTTC. Translated: CASGRSPYEQYF.

The chain carries TRBV6-1 and TRBJ1-5; D remains ambiguous. Germline CDR1 and CDR2: MNHNS and SASEGT. V lost 6 bases and J 1 base, leaving 10 bases between the germline ends. This CDR3 is built from 14 residues. This chain's CDR3 is CASSVRQSNQPQHF. The CDR3 DNA is TGTGCCAGCAGCGTCCGCCAGAGCAATCAGCCCCAGCATTTT.

The rearrangement uses TRBV28 and TRBJ1-5; 8 positions match TRBD1. Germline CDR1 is MDHEN and CDR2 is SYDVKM. The CDR3 is made up of 15 amino acids. Trimming removed 6 bases from V and 0 bases from J; junction bases left unmatched: 4. The CDR3 nucleotides are TGTGCCAGCAGCAGGACAGGGCCTAGCAATCAGCCCCAGCATTTT. Protein sequence: CASSRTGPSNQPQHF.